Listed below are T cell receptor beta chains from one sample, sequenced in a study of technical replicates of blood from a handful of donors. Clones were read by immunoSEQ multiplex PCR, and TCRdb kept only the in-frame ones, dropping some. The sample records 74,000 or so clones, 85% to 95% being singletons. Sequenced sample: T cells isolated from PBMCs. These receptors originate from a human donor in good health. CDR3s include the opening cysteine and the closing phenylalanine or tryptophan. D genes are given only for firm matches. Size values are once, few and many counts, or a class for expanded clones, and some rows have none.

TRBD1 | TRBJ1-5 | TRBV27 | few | TGTGCCAGCAGCATGTACGGACAGGGCCGATTGACTCAGCCCCAGCATTTT | CASSMYGQGRLTQPQHF
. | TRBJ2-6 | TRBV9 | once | TGTGCCAGCAGCTCCAAACTGACTGGGGCCAACGTCCTGACTTTC | CASSSKLTGANVLTF
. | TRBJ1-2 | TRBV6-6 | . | TGTGCCAGCGGCCCAACCGGGTATGGCTACACCTTC | CASGPTGYGYTF
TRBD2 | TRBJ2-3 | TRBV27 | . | TGTGCCAGCAGTCCCTACCTAGCGGGAGGTTTTGATACGCAGTATTTT | CASSPYLAGGFDTQYF
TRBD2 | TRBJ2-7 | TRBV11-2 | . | TGTGCCAGCAGCTTTACTAGCGGGATGGCCTACGAGCAGTACTTC | CASSFTSGMAYEQYF
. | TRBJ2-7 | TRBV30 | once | TGTGCCTGGAGTACCCTTCGACAGCTTAGCGAGCAGTACTTC | CAWSTLRQLSEQYF
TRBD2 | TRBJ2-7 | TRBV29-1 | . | TGCAGCGCCCAGGGTACTAGCGGGAGCTCCTACGAGCAGTACTTC | CSAQGTSGSSYEQYF
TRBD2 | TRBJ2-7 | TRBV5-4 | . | TGTGCCAGCAGTCCCGGACTAGGGATAGGCGAGCAGTACTTC | CASSPGLGIGEQYF
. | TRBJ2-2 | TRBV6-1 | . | TGTGCCAGCAGTGATCAGGGATACGGGGAGCTGTTTTTT | CASSDQGYGELFF
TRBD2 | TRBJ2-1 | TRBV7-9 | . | TGTGCCAGCAGCTCAGAGCGGGGACCATACAATGAGCAGTTCTTC | CASSSERGPYNEQFF
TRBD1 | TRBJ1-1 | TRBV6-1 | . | TGTGCCAGCAGGCCGGGACAGGGAGTAACTGAAGCTTTCTTT | CASRPGQGVTEAFF
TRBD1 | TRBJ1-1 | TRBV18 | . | TGTGCCAGCTCACCATGGGACAGGGACACTGAAGCTTTCTTT | CASSPWDRDTEAFF
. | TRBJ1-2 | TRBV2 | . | TGTGCCAGCAGTCGTTTGGGAGAAGGCTACACCTTC | CASSRLGEGYTF
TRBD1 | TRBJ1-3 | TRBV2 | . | TGTGCCAGCACCTTAGTCCGGACAGGGGTCGGAAACACCATATATTTT | CASTLVRTGVGNTIYF
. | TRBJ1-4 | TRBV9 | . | TGTGCCAGCAGCGTAGATGGACTCGATGAAAAACTGTTTTTT | CASSVDGLDEKLFF
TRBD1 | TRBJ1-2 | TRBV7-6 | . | TGTGCCAGCAGCTTAGCGGACAGGGATACATATGGCTACACCTTC | CASSLADRDTYGYTF
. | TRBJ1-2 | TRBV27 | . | TGTGCCAGCAGTTTCGACATGCTCGGAGGCTACACCTTC | CASSFDMLGGYTF
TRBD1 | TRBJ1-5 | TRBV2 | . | TGTGCCAGCATTGTCGGGACAGACACGCATTTT | CASIVGTDTHF
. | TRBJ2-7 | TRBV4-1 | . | TGCGCCAGCAGCCAGCATACTGGCCGACTCTACGAGCAGTACTTC | CASSQHTGRLYEQYF
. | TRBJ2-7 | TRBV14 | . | TGTGCCAGCAGCCAGAATAGCTACGAGCAGTACTTC | CASSQNSYEQYF
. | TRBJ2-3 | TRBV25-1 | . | TGTGCCAGCAGTGTCACAGGAGAAGGCTCAGATACGCAGTATTTT | CASSVTGEGSDTQYF
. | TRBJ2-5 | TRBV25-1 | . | TGTGCCAGCAGTGAGTTTAGAGGACTTCAAGAGACCCAGTACTTC | CASSEFRGLQETQYF
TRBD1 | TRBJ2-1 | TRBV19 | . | TGTGCCAGTAGTCTGGCAGGGGGTAATGAGCAGTTCTTC | CASSLAGGNEQFF
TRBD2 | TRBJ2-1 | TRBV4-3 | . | TGCGCCAGCAGCCAAGAATTACTAGCGGGAGCTTACAATGAGCAGTTCTTC | CASSQELLAGAYNEQFF
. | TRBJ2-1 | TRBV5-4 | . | TGTGCCAGCAGCTTGTCTGCCGGCGGCCCCAATGAGCAGTTCTTC | CASSLSAGGPNEQFF
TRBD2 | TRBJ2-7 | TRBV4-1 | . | TGCGCCAGCAGCCAAGATCCGACTAGCGGGAGCGAGCAGTACTTC | CASSQDPTSGSEQYF
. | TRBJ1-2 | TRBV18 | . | TGTGCCAGCTCGGCCGGGAACACCTATGGCTACACCTTC | CASSAGNTYGYTF
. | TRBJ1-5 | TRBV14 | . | TGTGCCAGCAGCGACATAGGGGCCAATCAGCCCCAGCATTTT | CASSDIGANQPQHF
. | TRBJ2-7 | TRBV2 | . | TGTGCCAACACTCGGGGCTCCTACGAGCAGTACTTC | CANTRGSYEQYF
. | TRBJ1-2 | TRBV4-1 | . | TGCGCCAGCAGCCAAGATGGGGGGGGACCCTATGGCTACACCTTC | CASSQDGGGPYGYTF
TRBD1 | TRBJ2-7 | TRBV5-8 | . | TGTGCCAGCAGCTGGGGGGACAGGGGCTACGAGCAGTACTTC | CASSWGDRGYEQYF
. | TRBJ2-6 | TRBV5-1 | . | TGCGCCAGCAGCTTAGGAGAGTCTGGGGCCAACGTCCTGACTTTC | CASSLGESGANVLTF
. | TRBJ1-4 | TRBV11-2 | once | TGTGCCAGCAGCCGAAGACAGAATGAAAAACTGTTTTTT | CASSRRQNEKLFF
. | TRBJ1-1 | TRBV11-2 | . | TGTGCCAGCAGCTCTTACAGGGCCGCTTTCTTT | CASSSYRAAFF
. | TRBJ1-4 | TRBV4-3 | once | TGCGCCAGCAGCCAAGTCAGTTGGAGACGGTCTAATGAAAAACTGTTTTTT | CASSQVSWRRSNEKLFF
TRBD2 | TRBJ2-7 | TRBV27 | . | TGTGCCAGCGGGCGGGCGGGAGGGGGAGATTTGGACGAGCAGTACTTC | CASGRAGGGDLDEQYF
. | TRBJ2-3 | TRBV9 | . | TGTGCCAGCAGCGTAGACGGGATCACAGATACGCAGTATTTT | CASSVDGITDTQYF
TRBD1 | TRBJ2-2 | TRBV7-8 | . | TGTGCCAGCAGCATACAGGGGTTTCCCGGGGAGCTGTTTTTT | CASSIQGFPGELFF
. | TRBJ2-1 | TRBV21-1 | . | TGTGCCAGCAGCAAAGCAGGACAGGGAAGGAATGAGCAGTTCTTC | CASSKAGQGRNEQFF
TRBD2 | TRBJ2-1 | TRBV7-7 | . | TGTGCCAGCAGCCACGGGACTAGCAGTAATGAGCAGTTCTTC | CASSHGTSSNEQFF
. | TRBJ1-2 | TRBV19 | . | TGTGCCAGTAGTCTTGGCTTCGCCTATGGCTACACCTTC | CASSLGFAYGYTF
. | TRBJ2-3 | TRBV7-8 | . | TGTGCCAGCAGCTTAGAATCAGGTTATACGCAGTATTTT | CASSLESGYTQYF
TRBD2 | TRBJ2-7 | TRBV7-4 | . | TGTGCCAGCAGCACAAAAGGGCGGGAGCCCCCCTACGAGCAGTACTTC | CASSTKGREPPYEQYF